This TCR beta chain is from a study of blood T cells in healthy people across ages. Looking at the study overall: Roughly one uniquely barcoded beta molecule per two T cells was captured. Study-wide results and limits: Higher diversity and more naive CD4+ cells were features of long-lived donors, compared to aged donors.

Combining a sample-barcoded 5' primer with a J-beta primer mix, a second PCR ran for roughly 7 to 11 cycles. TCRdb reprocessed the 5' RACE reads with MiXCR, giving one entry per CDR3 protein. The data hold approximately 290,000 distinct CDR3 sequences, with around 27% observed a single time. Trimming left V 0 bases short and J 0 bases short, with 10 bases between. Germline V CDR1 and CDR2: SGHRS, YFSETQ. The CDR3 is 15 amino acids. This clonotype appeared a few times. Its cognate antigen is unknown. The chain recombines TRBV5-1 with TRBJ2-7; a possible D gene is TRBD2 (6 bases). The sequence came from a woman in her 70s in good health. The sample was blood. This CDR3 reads CASSLASASSYEQYF. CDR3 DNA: TGCGCCAGCAGCTTGGCTAGCGCGAGCTCCTACGAGCAGTACTTC.